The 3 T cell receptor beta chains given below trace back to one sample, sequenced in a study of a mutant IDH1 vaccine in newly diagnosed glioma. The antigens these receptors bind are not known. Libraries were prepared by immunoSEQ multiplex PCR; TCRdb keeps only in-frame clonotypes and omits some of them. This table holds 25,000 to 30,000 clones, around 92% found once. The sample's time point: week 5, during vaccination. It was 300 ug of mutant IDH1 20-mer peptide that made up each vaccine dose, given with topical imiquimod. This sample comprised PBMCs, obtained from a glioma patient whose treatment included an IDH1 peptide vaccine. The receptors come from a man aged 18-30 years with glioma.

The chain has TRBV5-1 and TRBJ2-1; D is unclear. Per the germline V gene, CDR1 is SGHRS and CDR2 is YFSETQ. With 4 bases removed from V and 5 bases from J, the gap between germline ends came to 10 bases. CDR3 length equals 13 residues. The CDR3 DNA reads TGCGCCAGCAGCACCTCGGGCCACAATGAGCAGTTCTTC. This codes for CASSTSGHNEQFF. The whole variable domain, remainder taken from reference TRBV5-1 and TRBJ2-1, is KAGVTQTPRYLIKTRGQQVTLSCSPISGHRSVSWYQQTPGQGLQFLFEYFSETQRNKGNFPGRFSGRQFSNSRSEMNVSTLELGDSALYLCASSTSGHNEQFFGPGTRLTVL.

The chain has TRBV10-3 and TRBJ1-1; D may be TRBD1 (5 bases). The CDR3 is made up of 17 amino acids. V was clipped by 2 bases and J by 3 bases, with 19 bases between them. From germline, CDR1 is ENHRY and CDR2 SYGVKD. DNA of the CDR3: TGTGCCATCAGTGAGCAAGCAATACGCCAGGGTGACACTGAAGCTTTCTTT. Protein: CAISEQAIRQGDTEAFF.

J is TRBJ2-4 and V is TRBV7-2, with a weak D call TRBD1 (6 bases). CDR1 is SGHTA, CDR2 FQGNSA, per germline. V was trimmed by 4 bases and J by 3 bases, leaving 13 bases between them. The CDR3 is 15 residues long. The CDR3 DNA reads TGTGCCAGCAGCTGGCCACAGGGAGTCAAAAACATTCAGTACTTC. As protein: CASSWPQGVKNIQYF. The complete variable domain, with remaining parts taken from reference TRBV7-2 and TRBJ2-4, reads GAGVSQSPSNKVTEKGKDVELRCDPISGHTALYWYRQSLGQGLEFLIYFQGNSAPDKSGLPSDRFSAERTGGSVSTLTIQRTQQEDSAVYLCASSWPQGVKNIQYFGAGTRLSVL.